The sequence of this TCR beta chain was determined in a study of T-cell memory formation after mild COVID-19. Turning to the study itself: There were largely donor-specific TCR clusters. Study outcomes and limitations: The study detected some responding clones in pre-infection memory, suggesting cross-reactive memory joined. Most CD4+ clones that shrank were in CM and EM, while CD8+ ones turned up in EMRA.

Using its own MiXCR run on the 5' RACE reads, TCRdb lists one record per CDR3 protein. The table has roughly 580,000 distinct CDR3 sequences, more than 15% seen once. The CDR3 totals 13 residues. Germline CDR1 and CDR2: LGHDT and YNNKEL (reference sequence). V lost 6 bases to trimming and J lost 7 bases; unmatched junction nucleotides: 1. This clonotype appeared a few times. What it binds is unknown. The V call is TRBV3-1, the J call TRBJ2-5; 14 positions agree with TRBD2. Sequencing used PBMCs or a T cell subset sorted from them (not recorded which). This clonotype was sampled from an adult woman who had mild COVID-19 (a few samples of this study predate the infection). Cell type and time point are not known. The CDR3 spells CASRGLAGATQYF. Written as DNA, the CDR3 is TGTGCCAGCAGGGGACTAGCGGGGGCGACCCAGTACTTC.